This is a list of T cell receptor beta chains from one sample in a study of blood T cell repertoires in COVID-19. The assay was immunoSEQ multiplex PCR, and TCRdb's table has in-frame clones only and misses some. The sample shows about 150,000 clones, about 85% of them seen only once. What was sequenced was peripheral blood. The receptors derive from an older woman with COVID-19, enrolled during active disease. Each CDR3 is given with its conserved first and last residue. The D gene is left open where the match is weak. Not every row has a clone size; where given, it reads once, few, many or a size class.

TGCAGCGTAGCAAGGACAGGGTGGAACACTGAAGCTTTCTTT,CSVARTGWNTEAFF,TRBD1,TRBJ1-1,-,TRBV29-1
TGCGCCAGCAGAATAGGGTCAGCGGGAGTCACAGATACGCAGTATTTT,CASRIGSAGVTDTQYF,TRBD2,TRBJ2-3,-,TRBV5-1
TGTGCCAGCAGCTTAGCCGGGACCGGGGGAAATCAGCCCCAGCATTTT,CASSLAGTGGNQPQHF,-,TRBJ1-5,-,TRBV7-2
TGTGCCAGCAGCTTGATGCCGGGAGGAGGAAACACCATATATTTT,CASSLMPGGGNTIYF,-,TRBJ1-3,-,TRBV5-5
TGTGCCAGCTCACCGCCGGACAGGGATTATGGCTACACCTTC,CASSPPDRDYGYTF,TRBD1,TRBJ1-2,-,TRBV18
TGTGCCAGCAGCCCATTTCTAGTCGCCGGGGAGCTGTTTTTT,CASSPFLVAGELFF,-,TRBJ2-2,-,TRBV14
TGTGCCAGCAGCCTCGGGGGGGTTGGAAACACCATATATTTT,CASSLGGVGNTIYF,-,TRBJ1-3,-,TRBV4-2
TGTGCCAGCAGTGTCGGGCTAGCGCTCACCGGGGAGCTGTTTTTT,CASSVGLALTGELFF,-,TRBJ2-2,-,TRBV2
TGTGCCAGCAGCAAACACGGGACAGGGGGTCTAGATGAGCAGTTCTTC,CASSKHGTGGLDEQFF,TRBD1,TRBJ2-1,few,TRBV11-2
TGTGCCAGTAGTATATTTGAACAGGGAAGCTACACCTTC,CASSIFEQGSYTF,-,TRBJ1-2,-,TRBV19
TGTGCCAGTAGTGGGCAGGTGTCCTGGCAGCCCCAGCATTTT,CASSGQVSWQPQHF,-,TRBJ1-5,-,TRBV19
TGTGCCAGCAGTTTTACAGGGAACACTGAAGCTTTCTTT,CASSFTGNTEAFF,-,TRBJ1-1,few,TRBV7-9
TGTGCCAGCTCACCACGCGGGACAGGGGGTAGGAACACCATATATTTT,CASSPRGTGGRNTIYF,TRBD1,TRBJ1-3,-,TRBV18
TGTGCCAGCAGCCGCCCAGGCTACAATCAGCCCCAGCATTTT,CASSRPGYNQPQHF,-,TRBJ1-5,-,TRBV7-8
TGTGCCAGCAGTTACGGGACAGACCTCATCTATGGCTACACCTTC,CASSYGTDLIYGYTF,TRBD1,TRBJ1-2,-,TRBV6-2/TRBV6-3
TGTGCCAGCAGCTTGACGGGACTAGCGGGGGATACGCAGTATTTT,CASSLTGLAGDTQYF,TRBD2,TRBJ2-3,-,TRBV7-6
TGTGCCAGCAGCGAAAGGGACAGGGGCTACGAGCAGTACTTC,CASSERDRGYEQYF,TRBD1,TRBJ2-7,-,TRBV7-6
TGTGCCAGCAGCTTACCAGACAGGGATCGTCAGCCCCAGCATTTT,CASSLPDRDRQPQHF,TRBD1,TRBJ1-5,-,TRBV7-8
TGTGCCAGCAGCTTGGAATGGGGGAGGAACTCTGAAGCTTTCTTT,CASSLEWGRNSEAFF,-,TRBJ1-1,-,TRBV5-8
TGTGCCAGCAGCTCGGCAGCGGGGCACTACAATGAGCAGTTCTTC,CASSSAAGHYNEQFF,TRBD2,TRBJ2-1,-,TRBV9
TGTGCCAGCAGTGAAGTCGCAGGGGCTAATGAAAAACTGTTTTTT,CASSEVAGANEKLFF,-,TRBJ1-4,-,TRBV6-1
TGCGCCAGCAGGCCGGGACTAGCGGGAGCCCCGACCCAGTACTTC,CASRPGLAGAPTQYF,TRBD2,TRBJ2-5,-,TRBV5-1
TGCGCCAGCAGCTTGGGACTTGCTGGAAACATTCAGTACTTC,CASSLGLAGNIQYF,-,TRBJ2-4,-,TRBV5-1
TGTGCCAGCTCACCTACTGCGGGACAGGGGTACAATGAGCAGTTCTTC,CASSPTAGQGYNEQFF,TRBD1,TRBJ2-1,few,TRBV18
TGTGCCAGCAGCGATGGGACAGGGACAGACTATGGCTACACCTTC,CASSDGTGTDYGYTF,TRBD1,TRBJ1-2,-,TRBV9
TGTGCCAGCTCGGACAGGGCCAGCACAGATACGCAGTATTTT,CASSDRASTDTQYF,TRBD1,TRBJ2-3,-,TRBV6-4
TGTGCCAGCAGCCAAGGTTCCGGGGGAGAGACCCAGTACTTC,CASSQGSGGETQYF,-,TRBJ2-5,-,TRBV3-1/TRBV3-2
TGTGCCACCAGCAGCGAGACTACGGGAGGAGAGACCCAGTACTTC,CATSSETTGGETQYF,TRBD2,TRBJ2-5,-,TRBV15
TGTGCCAGCAGTCCCGGGACAGGGGCAGATACGCAGTATTTT,CASSPGTGADTQYF,TRBD1,TRBJ2-3,-,TRBV2
TGTGCCAGCTCACCGGCGGGTTCCACAGATACGCAGTATTTT,CASSPAGSTDTQYF,-,TRBJ2-3,once,TRBV18
TGTGCCAGCAGTTTCGGTGGGGGGACTGAAGCTTTCTTT,CASSFGGGTEAFF,-,TRBJ1-1,-,TRBV27
TGTGCCAGCAGCTCCGGCGGATCCTATGGCTACACCTTC,CASSSGGSYGYTF,-,TRBJ1-2,-,TRBV3-1/TRBV3-2
TGTGCCAGCAGCTCTCCAACAGGGCCTGGAAACACCATATATTTT,CASSSPTGPGNTIYF,-,TRBJ1-3,-,TRBV5-6
TGTGCCAGCAGCTCTAAACGACAGGGGGCTGAAGCTTTCTTT,CASSSKRQGAEAFF,TRBD1,TRBJ1-1,few,TRBV7-2
TGCAGCGTTGACGGGAGGCACTTC,CSVDGRHF,-,TRBJ1-2,-,TRBV29-1
TGTGCCAGCAGTGACGGGACTAGCGGGAGAGGCTACGAGCAGTACTTC,CASSDGTSGRGYEQYF,TRBD2,TRBJ2-7,-,TRBV6-1
TGTGCTAGCAGCCCGGGCGGGGGCAATGAGCAGTTCTTC,CASSPGGGNEQFF,TRBD2,TRBJ2-1,-,TRBV7-7
TGTGCCAGCAGCCAAGATGGGGCGAGTGAGCAGTTCTTC,CASSQDGASEQFF,-,TRBJ2-1,-,TRBV14
TGTGCCAGCAGCAGGGGACAGATGAACACTGAAGCTTTCTTT,CASSRGQMNTEAFF,TRBD1,TRBJ1-1,-,TRBV7-9
TGTGCCAGCAGCTTAATCACGGGAGGGGGAGAGACCCAGTACTTC,CASSLITGGGETQYF,TRBD2,TRBJ2-5,once,TRBV5-4
TGTGCCAGCAGCTTAGGCTTGGGGACAGCTAATCAGCCCCAGCATTTT,CASSLGLGTANQPQHF,TRBD1,TRBJ1-5,-,TRBV7-2
TGCGCCAGCAGCACCACAGGGGCCTTAAACACTGAAGCTTTCTTT,CASSTTGALNTEAFF,TRBD1,TRBJ1-1,-,TRBV5-1
TGTGCCAGCAGCTTGGGAGCTTACACTGAAGCTTTCTTT,CASSLGAYTEAFF,-,TRBJ1-1,-,TRBV5-6
TGTGCCAGCAGCTTCAGGGAGGGGGACACTGAAGCTTTCTTT,CASSFREGDTEAFF,-,TRBJ1-1,-,TRBV5-5